This passage covers 23 T cell receptor beta chains from one sample sequenced in a study of Ad26.COV2.S vaccination and SARS-CoV-2 variants. Treatment meaning: approximately 18 received Ad26.COV2.S at low or high dose, single or two shots; roughly five received placebo; per-sample allocation not given. Following the first vaccine or placebo injection, samples were taken on day 63. Libraries were prepared by immunoSEQ multiplex PCR; TCRdb keeps only in-frame clonotypes and omits some of them. The sample includes some 370,000 clones, about four fifths of them seen just once. The specimen comprised peripheral blood, sampled in a trial of Ad26.COV2.S vaccine versus placebo. The source is a person between 18 and 65 years old who received the Ad26.COV2.S COVID-19 vaccine or a placebo.

Concerning this clone itself: Other nucleotide sequences in the sample specify the same CDR3. The rearrangement uses TRBV5-4 and TRBJ1-2, with TRBD1 identical over 10 bases. In germline, CDR1 is SGHNT, CDR2 YYREEE (reference sequence). The length of the CDR3 is 14 residues. V trimming: 0 bases; J trimming: 6 bases; junction bases outside the gene matches: 2. DNA of the CDR3: TGTGCCAGCAGCTTGGGACAGGGGGCGGATGGCTACACCTTC. Protein product: CASSLGQGADGYTF.

The chain has TRBV4-1 and TRBJ2-2, with TRBD1 identical over 7 bases. The CDR3 contains 16 residues. The V segment lost 4 bases and the J segment 13 bases; nucleotides outside the gene matches: 18. In germline, CDR1 is MGHRA, CDR2 YSYEKL. CDR3 residues: CASSRDRAVDTGVLFF. CDR3 coding DNA: TGCGCCAGCAGCCGCGACAGGGCTGTTGATACCGGAGTGCTGTTTTTT.

A few counts support this clone. The genes are TRBV2 and TRBJ1-2; 7 positions agree with TRBD1. Trimming took 6 bases from V and 2 from J; bases not matched to a gene: 3. This CDR3 comprises 13 residues. Germline-derived CDR1 and CDR2 are SNHLY and FYNNEI. The CDR3 spells CASSGTANYGYTF. The CDR3 DNA is TGTGCCAGCAGCGGGACAGCCAACTATGGCTACACCTTC.

The chain carries TRBV10-3 and TRBJ2-3, with D perhaps matching TRBD1 (6 bases). The CDR3 extends over 14 amino acids. V shed 6 bases and J shed 0 bases, with 10 bases lying between them. The germline V gene encodes CDR1 ENHRY and CDR2 SYGVKD. CDR3 protein: CAIRSGASTDTQYF. DNA for the CDR3: TGTGCCATCAGGTCAGGGGCTAGCACAGATACGCAGTATTTT.

The CDR3 protein is CASSGPLDRRAPLHF. In nucleotides, the CDR3 is TGTGCCAGCAGCGGCCCCCTGGACAGGCGAGCACCCCTCCACTTT. The V call is TRBV7-9, the J call TRBJ1-6; 7 bases fit TRBD1. The germline V gene has CDR1 SEHNR and CDR2 FQNEAQ (reference sequence). This CDR3 is built from 15 residues. V was clipped by 5 bases and J by 11 bases; unmatched bases: 12.

This clone was picked up one time. The chain employs TRBV5-1 and TRBJ2-2; a possible D gene is TRBD2 (6 bases). This CDR3 region has 20 residues. From germline, CDR1 is SGHRS and CDR2 YFSETQ. V was pared by 1 base and J by 0 bases, with 22 bases between. This CDR3 reads CASSLRGTVTLPSNTGELFF. The CDR3 nucleotides read TGCGCCAGCAGCTTGCGGGGGACCGTCACCTTACCCTCGAACACCGGGGAGCTGTTTTTT.

This sequence joins TRBV19 and TRBJ2-4; D is undetermined. The CDR3 sequence is 11 residues long. The ends were cut back, 9 bases at V and 6 bases at J, with 9 bases in the middle. Looked up from germline, CDR1 is LNHDA and CDR2 is SQIVND (reference sequence). The CDR3 is CASSQINIQYF. The CDR3 region has the DNA TGTGCCAGCTCACAGATAAACATTCAGTACTTC.

This chain joins TRBV5-4 and TRBJ1-3, with TRBD1 as a possible D gene (5 bases). Trimming cost V 4 bases and J 4 bases, with 12 bases left between them. In germline, CDR1 is SGHNT, CDR2 YYREEE (reference sequence). This CDR3 region has 14 residues. CDR3 sequence reads: CASSLRASGNTIYF. The DNA for the CDR3 is TGTGCCAGCAGCCTCAGGGCTTCGGGAAACACCATATATTTT.

The chain uses TRBV27 and TRBJ2-2; D is perhaps TRBD1 (6 bases). CDR1 and CDR2 from the germline V gene are MNHEY and SMNVEV (reference sequence). The CDR3 extends over 16 amino acids. The V end lost 2 bases, the J end lost 7 bases, and 17 bases lay between the germline ends. The CDR3 nucleotides are TGTGCCAGCAGTTTAAAGGGGTCAGGGGTAGGCGGGGAGCTGTTTTTT. Amino acids: CASSLKGSGVGGELFF.

V usage is TRBV10-2 and J usage is TRBJ1-5; weak D call: TRBD1 (5 bases). V lost 8 bases and J 7 bases, leaving 15 bases between the germline ends. CDR1 is WSHSY, CDR2 SAAADI, per germline. The CDR3 runs to 13 residues. The CDR3: CASGADGVQPQHF. The CDR3 nucleotides read TGCGCCAGCGGGGCAGACGGGGTGCAGCCCCAGCATTTT.

The J gene is TRBJ2-7, the V gene TRBV6-2 or TRBV6-3; D is perhaps TRBD1 (5 bases). Germline CDR1 reads MNHEY; CDR2 reads SVGEGT. Trimming pared 2 bases from V and 4 bases from J, leaving 12 bases between. CDR3 length: 14 residues. The CDR3 region has the DNA TGTGCCAGCAGTTACAATGCCAGGGAATACGAGCAGTACTTC. This sequence encodes CASSYNAREYEQYF.

This sequence joins TRBV5-6 and TRBJ2-7; a possible D gene is TRBD1 (5 bases). The germline V gene encodes CDR1 SGHDT and CDR2 YYEEEE. Trimming pared 2 bases from V and 0 bases from J, leaving 15 bases between. This CDR3 is built from 16 residues. The CDR3: CASSLGLGHRSYEQYF. CDR3 sequence (DNA): TGTGCCAGCAGCTTAGGTTTAGGACACCGCTCCTACGAGCAGTACTTC.

The chain links TRBV11-3 to TRBJ2-7, with D unresolved. V lost 1 base to trimming and J lost 2 bases, with 3 bases between them. The CDR3 sequence is 12 residues long. Germline V gene data show CDR1 as SGHNT and CDR2 as YENEEA. CDR3: CASSLGTYEQYF. As DNA, the CDR3 is TGTGCCAGCAGCTTAGGGACCTACGAGCAGTACTTC.

The rearrangement joins TRBV11-3 to TRBJ2-1; no firm D call. The CDR3 spans 13 residues. Germline loops: CDR1 SGHNT, CDR2 YENEEA. Trimming removed 1 base at V and 7 bases at J, with 8 bases between. The CDR3 DNA reads TGTGCCAGCAGCTTAGGCGCCTGGAATGAGCAGTTCTTC. The encoded protein is CASSLGAWNEQFF.

J is TRBJ1-1 and V is TRBV7-3; no clear D. V was cut by 1 base and J by 2 bases, with 11 bases left in between. CDR3 size: 15 residues. CDR1 is SGHTA and CDR2 is FQGTGA in the germline V gene. The CDR3 spells CASSLMGPPNTEAFF. The CDR3 DNA sequence: TGTGCCAGCAGCTTAATGGGTCCCCCAAACACTGAAGCTTTCTTT.

This clone was counted at least ten times. The chain is built from TRBV4-1 and TRBJ2-7; unclear D gene. The CDR3 covers 13 residues. V was trimmed by 4 bases and J by 5 bases, leaving 12 bases between them. Germline V CDR1 and CDR2: MGHRA, YSYEKL. Here the CDR3 DNA reads TGCGCCAGCAGCCTCTCCCCCGTTAACGAGCAGTACTTC. This gives the protein CASSLSPVNEQYF.

V is TRBV5-6 and J is TRBJ1-2; tentatively, D is TRBD1 (5 bases). Germline assignment: CDR1 SGHDT and CDR2 YYEEEE. The ends were cut back, 2 bases at V and 8 bases at J, with 16 bases in the middle. The CDR3 runs to 14 residues. The chain's CDR3 is CASSLTPVREGYTF. CDR3 in DNA: TGTGCCAGCAGCTTAACTCCCGTCAGGGAAGGCTACACCTTC.

The genes are TRBV7-3 and TRBJ2-5; D gene uncertain. Per germline, CDR1 SGHTA and CDR2 FQGTGA. The V end was cut by 4 bases, the J end by 3 bases, with 9 bases between. The CDR3 is made up of 13 amino acids. CDR3 in DNA: TGTGCCAGCAGCTCCCGCCCGAAAGAGACCCAGTACTTC. Protein sequence: CASSSRPKETQYF.

The chain joins TRBV18 to TRBJ1-1, with 7 nucleotides matching TRBD1. The CDR3 contains 13 residues. CDR1 and CDR2 (germline): KGHSH, LQKENI. The V segment lost 6 bases and the J segment 1 base; nucleotides outside the gene matches: 2. CDR3 in DNA: TGTGCCAGCTCCAGGACAGGGAACACTGAAGCTTTCTTT. It encodes CASSRTGNTEAFF.

The rearrangement joins TRBV27 to TRBJ1-5; a weak D match, TRBD1 (5 bases). V lost 3 bases, J lost 4 bases, and 16 bases lay in between. This CDR3 contains 16 residues. In germline, CDR1 is MNHEY, CDR2 SMNVEV (reference sequence). The CDR3 region is CASSLQGRAANQPQHF. The CDR3 DNA follows: TGTGCCAGCAGTTTGCAGGGCCGGGCAGCGAATCAGCCCCAGCATTTT.

This clone appeared once. This sequence joins TRBV12-5 and TRBJ1-3; TRBD1 might be the D (5 bases). This CDR3 is built from 16 residues. Germline CDR1 LGHNT, CDR2 FRNRAP. V was clipped by 0 bases and J by 0 bases, with 9 bases between them. The CDR3 sequence is CASGLVTAFSGNTIYF. The CDR3, as DNA: TGTGCTAGTGGTTTGGTGACAGCATTCTCTGGAAACACCATATATTTT.

V and J are TRBV18 and TRBJ2-5; TRBD1 matches at 7 bases. This CDR3 is built from 15 residues. Germline loops: CDR1 KGHSH, CDR2 LQKENI. The V segment lost 2 bases and the J segment 3 bases; nucleotides outside the gene matches: 6. CDR3 bases: TGTGCCAGCTCACCAACGACAGGGATTGAAGAGACCCAGTACTTC. Encoded protein: CASSPTTGIEETQYF.

The chain joins TRBV4-1 to TRBJ1-2; 7 nucleotides agree with TRBD1. The CDR3 is 17 residues long. J lost 0 bases, V lost 2 bases, and 9 bases had no gene match. Germline CDR1 reads MGHRA; CDR2 reads YSYEKL. The chain's CDR3 is CASSQTGVAGANYGYTF. As DNA, the CDR3 is TGCGCCAGCAGCCAAACAGGGGTTGCTGGGGCTAACTATGGCTACACCTTC.